This TCR beta chain was documented in a study of blood T cell repertoires in COVID-19. Looking at the study overall: The United States, Italy and Spain supplied acute and convalescent COVID-19 samples.

Participants were aged about 18 to 100 years from roughly 26 US areas. Participant reports of clinical history set cohort assignment. Two negative PCRs, clearance, or symptom resolution characterized the recovered Cohort 3 donors. Measured with immunoSEQ multiplex PCR; TCRdb has only the in-frame clones, and not every one. The sample comprises more than 200,000 clones, more than 85% of which are singletons, and around 4% rests with the top ten. The CDR3 sequence is 13 residues long. The germline CDR1 and CDR2 sequences are SQVTM and ANQGSEA. Trimming shortened V by 4 bases and J by 6 bases, and 12 bases separated the two germline ends.

Sequences were obtained from PBMCs or T cells enriched from blood (not recorded which). The chain has TRBV29-1 and TRBJ2-2; maybe TRBD1 (5 bases). The source of this sequence is a young woman who had recovered from COVID-19. The CDR3 coding sequence is TGCAGCGTTGCAAGGGGATTAGCCGGGGAGCTGTTTTTT. This gives the protein CSVARGLAGELFF.